The clone carrying this T cell receptor (beta chain) was counted a few times. Unmatched junction bases numbered 7, after V lost 3 bases and J lost 4 bases. The CDR3 loop spans 16 amino acids. A unique molecular identifier was attached to every TCR cDNA molecule. TCRdb recomputed calls from the 5' RACE reads with MiXCR, one row per CDR3 protein. There are fewer than 30,000 distinct CDR3 sequences in the sample; about a tenth occur only once, and roughly a fifth lies in the top ten. The data derive from a study of spatial heterogeneity in lung cancer. The time point: blood at routine non-recurrence follow-up after resection.

The TCR sequence derives from a male donor with early-stage non-small cell lung cancer. This specimen consisted of PBMCs, obtained at follow-up. V gene TRBV12-3 or TRBV12-4 combines with J gene TRBJ2-2, with 8 bases identical to TRBD2. The CDR3, as DNA: TGTGCCAGCAGTTTCAGGCGGGGGGACTTCACCGGGGAGCTGTTTTTT. Its translation is CASSFRRGDFTGELFF.